The clone carrying this T cell receptor (beta chain) was recorded at least ten times. What it binds is not known. It was 5'RACE with constant-segment primers that produced the TCR alpha and TCR beta cDNA libraries, which carried sample barcodes and UMIs. MiXCR was run by TCRdb on the 5' RACE reads, yielding one entry per CDR3 protein. The sample carries about 200,000 distinct CDR3 sequences, around 9.5% recorded once. These data are taken from a study of T-cell memory formation after mild COVID-19. General observations from the study: Chiefly within CM and EM were the contracting CD4+ clones; CD8+ ones were within EMRA. The appearance of some responding clones in pre-infection memory suggested that cross-reactive memory joined.

The CDR3 has 16 amino acids. Germline CDR1 LGHNA, CDR2 YNFKEQ. The V gene lost 0 bases and the J gene lost 0 bases, with 12 bases spanning the gap. The chain has TRBV4-2 and TRBJ2-7; D not resolved. This TCR was sampled from a man between 18 and 35 years old who had mild COVID-19 (a few samples of this study predate the infection). Cell type and time point are not known. The sample taken for sequencing was PBMCs or a T cell subset sorted from them (not recorded which). The CDR3 region has the DNA TGTGCCAGCAGCCAAGAAGTCGGCAGGCGCTCCTACGAGCAGTACTTC. Translated, it gives CASSQEVGRRSYEQYF.